This T cell receptor beta chain is from a study of cytomegalovirus exposure and HLA in healthy donors. With 60 Vbeta and 13 Jbeta primers, the PCR was carried out. Sequencing used immunoSEQ multiplex PCR; TCRdb keeps in-frame clones, though not all of them. The repertoire includes 50,000 to 75,000 clones, more than 70% of them detected once, and 6.8% sits in the top ten. This CDR3 has 13 residues. Germline values: CDR1 SNHLY, CDR2 FYNNEI. The ends were cut back, 8 bases at V and 2 bases at J, with 10 bases in the middle. This receptor was identified in a man aged 30 to 45 in good health and CMV-seropositive. V usage is TRBV2 and J usage is TRBJ2-1, with a tentative D call TRBD2 (5 bases). Specimen: PBMCs. CDR3 nucleotide sequence: TGTGCCAGCTTAAGGGAGCCCTACAATGAGCAGTTCTTC. Protein: CASLREPYNEQFF.